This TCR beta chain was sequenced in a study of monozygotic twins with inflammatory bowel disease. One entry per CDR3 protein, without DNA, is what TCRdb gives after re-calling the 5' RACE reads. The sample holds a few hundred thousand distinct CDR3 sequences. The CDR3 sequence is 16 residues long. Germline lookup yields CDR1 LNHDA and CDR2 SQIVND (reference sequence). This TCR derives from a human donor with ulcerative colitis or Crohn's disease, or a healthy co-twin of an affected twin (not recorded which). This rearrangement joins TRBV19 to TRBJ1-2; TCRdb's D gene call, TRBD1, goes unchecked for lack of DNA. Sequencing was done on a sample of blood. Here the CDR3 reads CASSINGLGGINGYTF.